A single sample gave rise to the 8 T cell receptor beta chains below, sequenced in a study of T-cell reconstitution after alpha-beta-depleted transplantation in children. Unique molecular identifiers were used in preparing the TCRbeta library. TCRdb analysed the PCR reads with MiXCR anew, one entry per CDR3 protein. The repertoire holds under 850,000 distinct CDR3 sequences, with around 14% as singletons. The starting material was PBMCs, obtained before TCRalphabeta/CD19-depleted stem cell transplant. Receptors were obtained from a girl aged 2 to 9 with congenital amegakaryocytic thrombocytopenia, due to receive a stem cell transplant.

This clonotype has a count of ten or more. The V gene is TRBV7-2, the J gene TRBJ2-7, with 8 bases fitting TRBD2. V was clipped by 1 base and J by 7 bases; unmatched bases: 6. CDR3 length: 14 residues. Germline CDR1 SGHTA, CDR2 FQGNSA. CDR3: CASSLVTSGREQYF. The CDR3 nucleotides read TGTGCCAGCAGCTTAGTTACTAGCGGCCGTGAGCAGTACTTC.

This clonotype was counted at least ten times. The gene calls are TRBV12-3 or TRBV12-4 and TRBJ2-1; 10 bases map to TRBD2. This CDR3 has 17 residues. The ends lost 5 bases at V and 15 bases at J; junction bases unmatched: 22. The CDR3: CASSQTTIAGGFRGMFF. The DNA for the CDR3 is TGTGCCAGCAGTCAGACGACGATAGCGGGAGGCTTCCGGGGAATGTTCTTC.

At least ten counts were recorded for this clonotype. V and J are TRBV11-2 and TRBJ2-5, with TRBD2 matching over 7 bases. V lost 5 bases, J lost 2 bases, and 8 bases stayed unmatched. From germline, CDR1 is SGHAT and CDR2 FQNNGV. There are 15 residues in the CDR3. The CDR3, as DNA: TGTGCCAGCAGCCTCAGACTAGCCATTCAAGAGACCCAGTACTTC. Translation: CASSLRLAIQETQYF.

This clonotype has ten or more counts. The chain links TRBV9 to TRBJ2-3, with D perhaps matching TRBD1 (5 bases). In germline, CDR1 is SGDLS, CDR2 YYNGEE. The V end lost 3 bases, the J end lost 6 bases, and 14 bases lay between the germline ends. The CDR3 totals 14 residues. CDR3 sequence (DNA): TGTGCCAGCAGCGCAAGACAACCAGGGGATACGCAGTATTTT. Its protein product is CASSARQPGDTQYF.

The rearrangement uses TRBV18 and TRBJ1-1; 7 bases are shared with TRBD1. The CDR3 is 15 residues long. From germline, CDR1 is KGHSH and CDR2 LQKENI. V was pared by 2 bases and J by 4 bases, with 7 bases of the junction left unmatched. CDR3 nucleotides: TGTGCCAGCTCACCAACCCCAGGGGGAGGCACTGAAGCTTTCTTT. Amino acid sequence: CASSPTPGGGTEAFF.

The chain combines TRBV29-1 with TRBJ2-1, with D perhaps TRBD1 (5 bases). Germline V CDR1 and CDR2: SQVTM, ANQGSEA. This CDR3 has 13 residues. Between the trimmed V and J ends, which lost 7 bases and 3 bases, there was a span of 13 bases. Here the CDR3 reads CSATAMVYNEQFF. In DNA, the CDR3 is TGCAGCGCGACAGCGATGGTCTACAATGAGCAGTTCTTC.

This clonotype has ten or more counts. The chain couples TRBV5-1 to TRBJ1-2, with D unresolved. Germline CDR1 reads SGHRS; CDR2 reads YFSETQ. The V gene lost 3 bases and the J gene lost 0 bases, with 6 bases spanning the gap. The CDR3 length is 13 residues. The DNA for the CDR3 is TGCGCCAGCAGCTATGGAGCTAACTATGGCTACACCTTC. Encoded protein: CASSYGANYGYTF.

This clonotype has a handful of counts. The V call is TRBV11-2, the J call TRBJ2-1, with 9 bases fitting TRBD1. The length of the CDR3 is 15 residues. Trimming removed 0 bases from V and 7 bases from J; junction bases left unmatched: 4. Germline V gene sequence: CDR1 SGHAT, CDR2 FQNNGV. CDR3 loop: CASSLDRGTGNEQFF. Written as DNA, the CDR3 is TGTGCCAGCAGCTTAGATCGGGGGACAGGGAATGAGCAGTTCTTC.